The present TCR delta chain was sequenced within a study of Vδ1+ human thymocytes (dated by TCRdb to 2017 to 2018). In terms of the full investigation: As a data resource, the study described the mRNA-level TRG and TRD CDR3 repertoires of highly purified Vdelta1+ thymocytes obtained from young children. Validation of the multiplex-based CDR3 amplicon strategy against 5'RACE-based CDR3 amplicon generation methods had been performed previously.

From its cysteine to its phenylalanine, the CDR3 spans 18 amino acids. Solely the CDR3 DNA is kept, with 54 bases framed from the first base. Relative to germline, V is 4 bases shorter and J is 0 bases shorter, with 21 bases between their ends. CDR1 and CDR2, looked up from the germline V gene, are TSWWSYY and QGS. Note on this clone: This clone's antigen is unknown. Nothing much larger sits one base from this clone, and base qualities are not available.

RNA extraction was carried out with the RNeasy mini kit, and reverse transcription was then done using Superscript III. CDR3 amplicons were produced by multiplex PCR using pooled V-gene forward primers and a constant-region reverse primer with Illumina adaptor overhangs. After gel purification, the amplicons were indexed with Nextera index primers during roughly 8 additional PCR cycles and then purified using AMPure XP beads. Libraries were sequenced on an Illumina MiSeq with paired-end 250 bp reads, dual indexing and roughly 19% PhiX spike-in. The original pipeline was this. FastQC was used to quality check the reads, while ea-utils fastq-join merged the TRG read pairs. Annotation of sequences was performed with IMGT/HighV-QUEST, only productive sequences with unambiguous V-gene assignment were retained, and clonotypes were defined by identical CDR3 sequence. For downstream analysis, VDJtools 1.1.1, tcR 2.2.3, Treemap and vegan Shannon diversity in R 3.4.4 were used. Clonotypes were called again by TCRdb from the public reads via CATT, and duplicate nucleotide sequences were then merged into one entry. The V and J calls and clone size are TCRdb's, not the authors'. This sample lists about 73,000 delta-chain clones; around 34% were detected once. Roughly 0.26% of the sample is held by the ten biggest clonotypes.

Thymic samples were depleted of alphabeta T cells, then CD3+ TCRVdelta1+ TCRVdelta2- thymocytes were FACS-sorted. The purity of the sorted Vdelta1+ thymocytes was between roughly 97% and 99.6%. Thymic specimens came from roughly eight paediatric patients undergoing corrective cardiac surgery, aged from about 5 days to 16 months. The thymic tissue was dispersed, and mononuclear cells were isolated using a Histopaque-1077 density gradient. For staining, the antibodies used were anti-TCRVdelta1 clone TS8.2, anti-TCRVdelta2 clone B6, anti-CD3 clone HIT3a and anti-TCRalphabeta clone IP26. General study outcomes and caveats: Many TRG clonotypes were found to be shared between donors (up to roughly 7x10^3), whereas TRD repertoires were found to be essentially private (max 116 shared). Unlike the oligoclonal repertoires in peripheral blood, the thymic TRG and TRD repertoires appeared highly polyclonal, with Gaussian CDR3 length distributions. No clustering by age or sex was observed, so analyses did not stratify donors by these variables. Roughly a fifth of thymic TRD sequences were found to be Vdelta2 (and few were Vdelta3) despite high sort purity, in contrast to peripheral blood Vdelta1+ controls. The use of highly purified populations and single-cell validation was advised by the authors, since misinterpretation of bulk repertoire data could be caused by unexpected Vdelta2 sequences.

This receptor was identified in a boy less than two years old who had congenital heart surgery. What was sequenced was Vdelta1+ gamma-delta thymocytes from the thymus. Per the publication, the cell subset or site label means: FACS-sorted CD3+ TCRalphabeta- TCRVdelta1+ TCRVdelta2- thymocytes. The rearranged chain carries TRDV1 and TRDJ1, with the D segment identity uncertain. The CDR3: CALGGYQPLQTYTDKLIF. The DNA reads TGTGCTCTTGGGGGGTATCAGCCTTTACAGACGTACACCGATAAACTCATCTTT.